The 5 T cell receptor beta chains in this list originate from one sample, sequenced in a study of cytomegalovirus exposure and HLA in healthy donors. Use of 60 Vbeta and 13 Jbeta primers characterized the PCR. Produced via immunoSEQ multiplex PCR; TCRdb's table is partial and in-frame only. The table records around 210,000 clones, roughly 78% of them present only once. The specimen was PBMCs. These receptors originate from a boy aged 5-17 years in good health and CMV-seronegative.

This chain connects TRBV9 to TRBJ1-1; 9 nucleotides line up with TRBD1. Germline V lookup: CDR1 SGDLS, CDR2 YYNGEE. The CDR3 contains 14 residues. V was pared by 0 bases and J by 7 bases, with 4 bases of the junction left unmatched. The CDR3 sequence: CASSVGDRDLEAFF. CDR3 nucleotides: TGTGCCAGCAGCGTAGGGGACAGGGACCTTGAAGCTTTCTTT.

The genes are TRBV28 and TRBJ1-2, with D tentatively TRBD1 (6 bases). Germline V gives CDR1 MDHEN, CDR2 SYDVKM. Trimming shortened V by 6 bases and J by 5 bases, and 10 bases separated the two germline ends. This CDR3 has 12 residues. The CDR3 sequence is CASSRRGYGYTF. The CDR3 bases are TGTGCCAGCAGCCGAAGGGGGTATGGCTACACCTTC.

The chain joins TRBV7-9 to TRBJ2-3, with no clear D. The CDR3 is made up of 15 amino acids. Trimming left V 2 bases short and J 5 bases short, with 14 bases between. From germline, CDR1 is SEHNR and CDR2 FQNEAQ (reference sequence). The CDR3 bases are TGTGCCAGCAGCTTATCCCGAAGAGGCAGAGATACGCAGTATTTT. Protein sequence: CASSLSRRGRDTQYF.

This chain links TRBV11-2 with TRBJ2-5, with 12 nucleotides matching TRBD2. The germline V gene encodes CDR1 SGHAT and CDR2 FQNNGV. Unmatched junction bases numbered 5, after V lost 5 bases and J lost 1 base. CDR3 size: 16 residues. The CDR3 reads CASSLAGGVGQETQYF. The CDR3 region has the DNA TGTGCCAGCAGCCTAGCGGGAGGGGTTGGCCAAGAGACCCAGTACTTC.

CDR3 loop: CASSLAGLEQYF. The CDR3 DNA follows: TGTGCCAGCAGCTTAGCCGGTCTAGAGCAGTACTTC. The chain links TRBV7-2 to TRBJ2-7; D gene uncertain. Germline V gene lookup returns CDR1 SGHTA and CDR2 FQGNSA. V gave up 0 bases and J gave up 7 bases, with 7 bases separating them. The CDR3 has 12 residues.